A single T cell receptor (beta chain) is shown here with its context. This specimen comes from a study of blood T cell repertoires in COVID-19. Across the study: Acute and convalescent COVID-19 specimens originated in the United States, Italy and Spain.

Assay: immunoSEQ multiplex PCR; the TCRdb copy retains only in-frame clones and omits some. The sample has some 52,000 clones, roughly 87% seen once. The CDR3 consists of 14 residues. Germline values: CDR1 LGHDT, CDR2 YNNKEL (reference sequence). V was clipped by 4 bases and J by 3 bases, with 12 bases between them. The chain has TRBV3-1 (or the pseudogene TRBV3-2) and TRBJ1-1; D is perhaps TRBD1 (6 bases). This receptor was obtained from a human donor with active COVID-19. The donor label of this sample is uncertain. The specimen sequenced was peripheral blood. CDR3 DNA sequence: TGTGCCAGCAGCCGGAAAGGGGGTCACACTGAAGCTTTCTTT. This sequence encodes CASSRKGGHTEAFF.